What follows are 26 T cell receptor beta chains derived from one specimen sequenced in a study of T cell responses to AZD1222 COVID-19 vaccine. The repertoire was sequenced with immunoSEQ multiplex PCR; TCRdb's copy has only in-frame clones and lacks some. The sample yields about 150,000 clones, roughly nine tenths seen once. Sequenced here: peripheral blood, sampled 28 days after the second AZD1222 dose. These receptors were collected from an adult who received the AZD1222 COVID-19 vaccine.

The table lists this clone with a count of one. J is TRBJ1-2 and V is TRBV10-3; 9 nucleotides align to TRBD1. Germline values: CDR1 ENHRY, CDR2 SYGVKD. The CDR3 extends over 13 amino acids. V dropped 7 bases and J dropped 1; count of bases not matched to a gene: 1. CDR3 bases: TGTGCCATCAAGGGACAGGGTAACTATGGCTACACCTTC. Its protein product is CAIKGQGNYGYTF.

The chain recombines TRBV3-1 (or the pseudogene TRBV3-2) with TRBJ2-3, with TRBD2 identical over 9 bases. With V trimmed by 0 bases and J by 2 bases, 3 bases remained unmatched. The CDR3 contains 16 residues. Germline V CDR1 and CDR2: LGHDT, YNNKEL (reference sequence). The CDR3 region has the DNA TGTGCCAGCAGCCAAGATCCTAGCGGGACCACAGATACGCAGTATTTT. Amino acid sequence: CASSQDPSGTTDTQYF.

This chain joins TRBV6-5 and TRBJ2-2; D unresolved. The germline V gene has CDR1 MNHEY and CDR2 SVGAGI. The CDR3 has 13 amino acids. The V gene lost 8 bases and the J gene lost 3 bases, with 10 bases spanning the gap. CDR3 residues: CASGYAYTGELFF. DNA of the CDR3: TGTGCCAGCGGGTACGCCTACACCGGGGAGCTGTTTTTT.

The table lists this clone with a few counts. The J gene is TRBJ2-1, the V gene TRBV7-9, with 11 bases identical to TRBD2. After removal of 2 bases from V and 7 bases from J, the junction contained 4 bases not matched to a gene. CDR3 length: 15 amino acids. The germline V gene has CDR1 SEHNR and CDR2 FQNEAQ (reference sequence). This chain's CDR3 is CASSLRASGRNEQFF. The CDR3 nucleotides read TGTGCCAGCAGCTTACGGGCTAGCGGGAGGAATGAGCAGTTCTTC.

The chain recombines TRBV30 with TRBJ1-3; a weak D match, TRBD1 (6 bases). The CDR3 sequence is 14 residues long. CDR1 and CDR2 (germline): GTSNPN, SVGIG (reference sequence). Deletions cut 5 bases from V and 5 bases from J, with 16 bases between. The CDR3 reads CAWGQQGPRNTIYF. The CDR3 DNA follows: TGTGCCTGGGGACAACAGGGACCAAGAAACACCATATATTTT.

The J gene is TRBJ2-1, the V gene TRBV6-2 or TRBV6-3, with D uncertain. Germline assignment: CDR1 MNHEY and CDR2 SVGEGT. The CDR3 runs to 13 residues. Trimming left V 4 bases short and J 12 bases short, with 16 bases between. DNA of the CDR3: TGTGCCAGCAGTTCCAACCCGACCCGCCCGCAGTTCTTC. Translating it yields CASSSNPTRPQFF.

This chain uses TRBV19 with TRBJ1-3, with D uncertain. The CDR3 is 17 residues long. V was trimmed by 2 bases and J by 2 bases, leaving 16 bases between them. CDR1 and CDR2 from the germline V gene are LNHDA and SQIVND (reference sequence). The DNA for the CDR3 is TGTGCCAGTAGTATATTCGGTCTAGGCGTCGCTGGAAACACCATATATTTT. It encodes CASSIFGLGVAGNTIYF.

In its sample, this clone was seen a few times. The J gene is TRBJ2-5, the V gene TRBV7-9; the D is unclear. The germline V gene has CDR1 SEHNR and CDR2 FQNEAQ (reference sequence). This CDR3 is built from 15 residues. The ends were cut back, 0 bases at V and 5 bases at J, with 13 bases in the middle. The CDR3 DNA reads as TGTGCCAGCAGCTTAGCCACTGGGGTTGGGGAGACCCAGTACTTC. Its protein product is CASSLATGVGETQYF.

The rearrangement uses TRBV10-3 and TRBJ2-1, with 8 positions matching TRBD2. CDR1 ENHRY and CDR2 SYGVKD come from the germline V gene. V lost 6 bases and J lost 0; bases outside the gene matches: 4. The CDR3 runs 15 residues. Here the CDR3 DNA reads TGTGCCATCAGCGGGGCGGGAGGCTCCTACAATGAGCAGTTCTTC. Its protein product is CAISGAGGSYNEQFF.

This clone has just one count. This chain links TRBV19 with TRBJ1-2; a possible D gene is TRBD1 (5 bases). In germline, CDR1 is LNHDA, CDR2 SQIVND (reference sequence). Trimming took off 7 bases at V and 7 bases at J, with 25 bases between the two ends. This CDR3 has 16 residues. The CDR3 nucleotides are TGTGCCAGTACCTCTGAGGGGAGAGGTTTGTGGAGTGGCTACACCTTC. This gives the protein CASTSEGRGLWSGYTF.

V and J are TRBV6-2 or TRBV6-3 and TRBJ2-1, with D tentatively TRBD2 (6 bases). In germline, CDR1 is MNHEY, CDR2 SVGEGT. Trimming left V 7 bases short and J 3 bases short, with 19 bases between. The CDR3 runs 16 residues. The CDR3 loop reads CASIPRGGKNYNEQFF. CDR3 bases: TGTGCCAGCATCCCGCGCGGCGGGAAGAACTACAATGAGCAGTTCTTC.

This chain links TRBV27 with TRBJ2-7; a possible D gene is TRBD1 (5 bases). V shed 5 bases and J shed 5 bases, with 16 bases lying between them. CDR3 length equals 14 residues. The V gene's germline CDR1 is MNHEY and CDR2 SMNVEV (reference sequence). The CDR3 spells CASSTLTVRDEQYF. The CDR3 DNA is TGTGCCAGCAGTACTTTGACAGTCCGGGACGAGCAGTACTTC.

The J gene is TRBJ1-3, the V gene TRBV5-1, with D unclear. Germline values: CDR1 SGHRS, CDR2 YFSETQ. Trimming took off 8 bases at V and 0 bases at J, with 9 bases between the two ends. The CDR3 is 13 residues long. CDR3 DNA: TGCGCCAGAAATGACGGCTCTGGAAACACCATATATTTT. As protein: CARNDGSGNTIYF.

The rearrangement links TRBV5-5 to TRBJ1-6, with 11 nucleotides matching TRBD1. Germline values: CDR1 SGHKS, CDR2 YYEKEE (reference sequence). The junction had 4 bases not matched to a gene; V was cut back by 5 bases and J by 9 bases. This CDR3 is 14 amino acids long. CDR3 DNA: TGTGCCAGCAGTCCCGGGACAGGGGGTTCACCCCTCCACTTT. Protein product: CASSPGTGGSPLHF. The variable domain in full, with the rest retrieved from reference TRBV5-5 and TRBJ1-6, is DAGVTQSPTHLIKTRGQQVTLRCSPISGHKSVSWYQQVLGQGPQFIFQYYEKEERGRGNFPDRFSARQFPNYSSELNVNALLLGDSALYLCASSPGTGGSPLHFGNGTRLTVT.

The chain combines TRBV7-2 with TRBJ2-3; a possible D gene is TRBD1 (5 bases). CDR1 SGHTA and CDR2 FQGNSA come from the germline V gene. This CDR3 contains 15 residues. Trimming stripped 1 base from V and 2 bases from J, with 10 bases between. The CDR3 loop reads CASSLGGRYTDTQYF. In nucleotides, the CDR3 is TGTGCCAGCAGCTTAGGGGGCCGGTACACAGATACGCAGTATTTT.

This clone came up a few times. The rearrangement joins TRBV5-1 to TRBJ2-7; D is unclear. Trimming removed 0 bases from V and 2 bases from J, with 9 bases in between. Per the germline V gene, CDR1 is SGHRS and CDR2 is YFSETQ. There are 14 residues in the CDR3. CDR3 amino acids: CASSLGGSTYEQYF. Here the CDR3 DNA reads TGCGCCAGCAGCTTGGGGGGAAGTACCTACGAGCAGTACTTC. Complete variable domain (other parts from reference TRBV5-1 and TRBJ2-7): KAGVTQTPRYLIKTRGQQVTLSCSPISGHRSVSWYQQTPGQGLQFLFEYFSETQRNKGNFPGRFSGRQFSNSRSEMNVSTLELGDSALYLCASSLGGSTYEQYFGPGTRLTVT.

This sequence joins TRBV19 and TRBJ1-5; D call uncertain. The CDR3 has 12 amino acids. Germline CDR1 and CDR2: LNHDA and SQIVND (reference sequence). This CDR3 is CGTRTDNQPQHF. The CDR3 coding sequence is TGTGGTACCCGGACGGACAATCAGCCCCAGCATTTT.

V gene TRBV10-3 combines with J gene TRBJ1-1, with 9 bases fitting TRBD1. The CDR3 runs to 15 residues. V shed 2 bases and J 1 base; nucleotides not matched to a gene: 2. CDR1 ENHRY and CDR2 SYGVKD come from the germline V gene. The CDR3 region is CAISEGQGSNTEAFF. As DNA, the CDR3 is TGTGCCATCAGTGAGGGACAGGGGTCGAACACTGAAGCTTTCTTT.

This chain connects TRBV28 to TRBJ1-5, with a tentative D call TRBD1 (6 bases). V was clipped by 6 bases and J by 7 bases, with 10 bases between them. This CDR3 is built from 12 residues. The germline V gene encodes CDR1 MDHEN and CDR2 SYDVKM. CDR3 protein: CASRDGGQPQHF. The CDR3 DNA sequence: TGTGCCAGCAGGGATGGGGGCCAGCCCCAGCATTTT.

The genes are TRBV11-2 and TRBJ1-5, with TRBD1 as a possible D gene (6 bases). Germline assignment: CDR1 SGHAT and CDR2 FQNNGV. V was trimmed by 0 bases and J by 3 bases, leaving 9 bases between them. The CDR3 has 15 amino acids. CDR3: CASSLDGQINQPQHF. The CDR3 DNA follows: TGTGCCAGCAGCTTAGACGGACAGATCAATCAGCCCCAGCATTTT.

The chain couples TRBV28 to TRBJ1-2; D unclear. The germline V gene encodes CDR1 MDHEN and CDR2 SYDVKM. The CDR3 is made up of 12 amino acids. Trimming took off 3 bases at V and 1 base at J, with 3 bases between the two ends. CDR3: CASSFNNYGYTF. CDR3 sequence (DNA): TGTGCCAGCAGTTTCAATAACTATGGCTACACCTTC.

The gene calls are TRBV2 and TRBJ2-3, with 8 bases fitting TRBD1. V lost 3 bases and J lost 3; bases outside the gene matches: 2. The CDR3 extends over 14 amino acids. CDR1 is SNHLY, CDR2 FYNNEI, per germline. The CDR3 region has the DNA TGTGCCAGCAGTGACGGACAGGGAACAGATACGCAGTATTTT. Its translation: CASSDGQGTDTQYF.

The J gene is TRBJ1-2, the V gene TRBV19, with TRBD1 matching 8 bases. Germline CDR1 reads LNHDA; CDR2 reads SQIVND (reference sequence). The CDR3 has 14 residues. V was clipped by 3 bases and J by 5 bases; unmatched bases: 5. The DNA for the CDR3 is TGTGCCAGTAGTATGAGCAGGGGGCTTTATGGCTACACCTTC. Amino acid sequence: CASSMSRGLYGYTF. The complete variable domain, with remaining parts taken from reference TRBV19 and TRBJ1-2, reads DGGITQSPKYLFRKEGQNVTLSCEQNLNHDAMYWYRQDPGQGLRLIYYSQIVNDFQKGDIAEGYSVSREKKESFPLTVTSAQKNPTAFYLCASSMSRGLYGYTFGSGTRLTVV.

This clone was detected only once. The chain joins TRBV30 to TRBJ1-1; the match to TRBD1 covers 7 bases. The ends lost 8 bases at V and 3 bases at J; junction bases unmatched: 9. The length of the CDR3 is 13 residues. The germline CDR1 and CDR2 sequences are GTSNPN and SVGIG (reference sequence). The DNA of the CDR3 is TGTGCCGCCCAACGGCAGGGGGACACTGAAGCTTTCTTT. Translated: CAAQRQGDTEAFF.

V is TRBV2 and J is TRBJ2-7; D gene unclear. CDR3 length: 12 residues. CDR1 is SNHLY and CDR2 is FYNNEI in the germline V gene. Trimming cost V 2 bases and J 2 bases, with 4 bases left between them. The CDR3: CASSETTYEQYF. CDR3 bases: TGTGCCAGCAGTGAAACCACCTACGAGCAGTACTTC.

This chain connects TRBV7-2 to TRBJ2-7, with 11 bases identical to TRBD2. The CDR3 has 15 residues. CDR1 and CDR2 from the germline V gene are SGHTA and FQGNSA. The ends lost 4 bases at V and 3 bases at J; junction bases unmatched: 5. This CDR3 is CASSSGTSGVYEQYF. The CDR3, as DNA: TGTGCCAGCAGCTCAGGGACTAGCGGAGTCTACGAGCAGTACTTC.